Listed below are T cell receptor beta chains from one sample, sequenced in a study of early T cells in non-severe SARS-CoV-2 infection. TCRdb passed the 5' RACE reads through MiXCR, listing each CDR3 protein once. The sample records 40,000 to 55,000 distinct CDR3 sequences, 23% being singletons. Sequenced material: whole blood, taken at baseline. These receptors were collected from an adult who was a healthcare worker with PCR-confirmed SARS-CoV-2 infection or an uninfected control (not recorded which). The CDR3 runs from the conserved cysteine through the conserved F or W. D genes are given only for firm matches. Clone size is not always given. Where it is, it says once, few, many or a class for expanded clones.

CASSSPGLYNEQFF	TGTGCCAGCTCTTCGCCGGGGCTTTACAATGAGCAGTTCTTC	TRBV18	few	NA	TRBJ2-1
CASHLERVGTEAFF	TGCGCCAGCCATTTGGAGAGGGTGGGCACTGAAGCTTTCTTT	TRBV5-1	NA	NA	TRBJ1-1
CASSYLYGSTEAFF	TGTGCCAGCAGCTACCTCTACGGGAGCACTGAAGCTTTCTTT	TRBV12-3/TRBV12-4	few	NA	TRBJ1-1
CASRWTGARRTEAFF	TGTGCCAGCAGGTGGACAGGGGCAAGGAGGACTGAAGCTTTCTTT	TRBV12-3/TRBV12-4	NA	TRBD1	TRBJ1-1
CASKPGENEQFF	TGTGCCAGTAAGCCAGGGGAAAATGAGCAGTTCTTC	TRBV2	NA	NA	TRBJ2-1
CASSGLAGQETQYF	TGTGCCAGCTCCGGACTAGCGGGACAAGAGACCCAGTACTTC	TRBV2	few	TRBD2	TRBJ2-5
CASSPLTAQETQYF	TGTGCCAGCTCACCACTCACAGCACAAGAGACCCAGTACTTC	TRBV18	NA	NA	TRBJ2-5
CASSIVGARGYTF	TGTGCCAGTAGTATAGTAGGAGCCCGTGGCTACACCTTC	TRBV19	NA	NA	TRBJ1-2
CASSMGQGTDTQYF	TGCGCCAGCAGCATGGGACAGGGAACAGATACGCAGTATTTT	TRBV5-1	NA	TRBD1	TRBJ2-3
CASSLVQGASKAFF	TGTGCCAGCAGTTTAGTCCAAGGGGCCAGTAAAGCTTTCTTT	TRBV12-3/TRBV12-4	NA	NA	TRBJ1-1
CASSLWGAGETQYF	TGTGCCAGCAGTTTATGGGGGGCTGGGGAGACCCAGTACTTC	TRBV12-3/TRBV12-4	few	NA	TRBJ2-5
CASSPQIYQETQYF	TGTGCCAGCAGTCCTCAGATTTACCAAGAGACCCAGTACTTC	TRBV27	NA	NA	TRBJ2-5
CASRPGTGWSSPLHF	TGTGCCAGCAGGCCCGGGACAGGGTGGTCTTCACCCCTCCACTTT	TRBV7-9	NA	TRBD1	TRBJ1-6
CASSFGLAGGDSIF	TGCGCCAGCAGCTTCGGGCTAGCGGGGGGTGATTCGATCTTC	TRBV5-1	NA	TRBD2	TRBJ2-1
CASSEAVILEQYF	TGTGCCAGCAGTGAAGCGGTCATTCTGGAGCAGTACTTC	TRBV2	NA	NA	TRBJ2-7
CSARDRTLGNTIYF	TGCAGTGCTAGAGATAGGACCCTGGGAAACACCATATATTTT	TRBV20-1	NA	NA	TRBJ1-3
CASSLAAGESTEAFF	TGTGCCAGCAGCTTAGCGGCAGGGGAATCTACTGAAGCTTTCTTT	TRBV7-2	few	NA	TRBJ1-1
CASSQDGVFSYEQYF	TGTGCCAGCAGCCAAGATGGCGTGTTCTCCTACGAGCAGTACTTC	TRBV3-1	NA	NA	TRBJ2-7
CASSLQGPYEQYF	TGTGCCAGCAGCCTACAGGGCCCCTACGAGCAGTACTTC	TRBV12-3/TRBV12-4	NA	NA	TRBJ2-7
CASILRRSYNEQFF	TGTGCCAGCATTCTCCGCCGCTCCTACAATGAGCAGTTCTTC	TRBV21-1	few	NA	TRBJ2-1
CASSLGATTEAFF	TGTGCCAGCAGTTTAGGAGCCACCACTGAAGCTTTCTTT	TRBV12-3/TRBV12-4	few	NA	TRBJ1-1
CASSFQPNTEAFF	TGTGCCAGCAGCTTTCAACCGAACACTGAAGCTTTCTTT	TRBV5-5	NA	NA	TRBJ1-1
CSARPGTGNTIYF	TGCAGTGCTAGGCCAGGAACTGGAAACACCATATATTTT	TRBV20-1	NA	NA	TRBJ1-3
CASSLKVDSPLHF	TGTGCCAGCAGTTTGAAGGTTGATTCACCCCTCCACTTT	TRBV12-3/TRBV12-4	NA	NA	TRBJ1-6
CASSFEQGNYEQYF	TGTGCCAGCAGCTTCGAACAGGGGAACTACGAGCAGTACTTC	TRBV11-2	few	TRBD1	TRBJ2-7
CASSYRGGLMETQYF	TGTGCCAGCAGTTACCGGGGGGGGCTAATGGAGACCCAGTACTTC	TRBV6-6	NA	TRBD2	TRBJ2-5
CASSSPTGLSSYEQYF	TGCGCCAGCAGCTCCCCGACGGGCTTAAGCTCCTACGAGCAGTACTTC	TRBV5-1	few	NA	TRBJ2-7
CASSLTGAASGNTIYF	TGTGCCAGCAGCTTAACGGGGGCGGCTTCTGGAAACACCATATATTTT	TRBV7-8	few	NA	TRBJ1-3
CASSLFSANTEAFF	TGCGCCAGCAGCTTGTTTTCGGCTAACACTGAAGCTTTCTTT	TRBV5-1	NA	NA	TRBJ1-1
CASSEGDTIGYTF	TGTGCCAGCAGTGAAGGGGACACAATCGGCTACACCTTC	TRBV2	few	NA	TRBJ1-2
CASSSGTGIPEQYF	TGTGCCAGCAGTTCCGGGACTGGGATACCCGAGCAGTACTTC	TRBV27	NA	NA	TRBJ2-7
CASTDRGRAGANVLTF	TGTGCCAGCACCGACAGGGGGCGCGCCGGGGCCAACGTCCTGACTTTC	TRBV5-4	few	TRBD1	TRBJ2-6
CASSYRQNTEAFF	TGTGCCAGCAGTTACCGCCAGAACACTGAAGCTTTCTTT	TRBV6-5	NA	NA	TRBJ1-1
CASSPSNEQFF	TGTGCCAGCAGCCCCTCAAATGAGCAGTTCTTC	TRBV7-3	NA	NA	TRBJ2-1
CASSRGDNSYEQYF	TGTGCCAGCAGCCGAGGGGACAACTCCTACGAGCAGTACTTC	TRBV7-2	NA	NA	TRBJ2-7
CASSYSSAEINQPQHF	TGTGCCAGCAGTTACTCAAGTGCCGAGATAAATCAGCCCCAGCATTTT	TRBV6-2/TRBV6-3	NA	NA	TRBJ1-5
CASSSGTWSGYTF	TGTGCCAGTAGCTCCGGGACATGGAGTGGCTACACCTTC	TRBV19	NA	NA	TRBJ1-2
CASSGGVNVNTEAFF	TGTGCCAGCAGCGGAGGGGTAAACGTGAACACTGAAGCTTTCTTT	TRBV7-8	few	NA	TRBJ1-1
CASSAPRDAPGEKLFF	TGTGCCAGCAGCGCCCCCCGGGACGCACCTGGGGAAAAACTGTTTTTT	TRBV7-9	few	NA	TRBJ1-4
CASSESGVTDTQYF	TGCGCCAGCAGTGAGAGCGGGGTCACAGATACGCAGTATTTT	TRBV10-2	NA	TRBD2	TRBJ2-3
CASSSPGVAYGYTF	TGTGCCAGCAGCTCCCCCGGGGTTGCCTATGGCTACACCTTC	TRBV7-3	few	NA	TRBJ1-2
CASSPILGAQETQYF	TGTGCCAGCAGCCCGATTTTAGGGGCGCAAGAGACCCAGTACTTC	TRBV7-2	NA	NA	TRBJ2-5
CASSLGGSGYTF	TGTGCCAGCAGTTTAGGGGGATCCGGCTACACCTTC	TRBV12-3/TRBV12-4	NA	NA	TRBJ1-2
CASSQALTGGDYGYTF	TGTGCCAGCAGCCAAGCTCTTACAGGGGGGGACTATGGCTACACCTTC	TRBV4-2	few	TRBD1	TRBJ1-2
CASSLVIFSRAEAFF	TGTGCCAGCAGCTTAGTAATTTTTTCACGAGCTGAAGCTTTCTTT	TRBV7-8	few	NA	TRBJ1-1
CAIKPGQGVNQPQHF	TGTGCCATCAAACCGGGACAGGGAGTCAATCAGCCCCAGCATTTT	TRBV10-3	NA	TRBD1	TRBJ1-5
CASNPIRQGAAGETQYF	TGTGCCAGCAACCCGATCAGACAGGGAGCAGCCGGAGAGACCCAGTACTTC	TRBV7-9	few	TRBD1	TRBJ2-5
CASRLGLAGSTDTQYF	TGCGCCAGCAGGTTGGGACTAGCGGGGAGCACAGATACGCAGTATTTT	TRBV4-1	few	TRBD2	TRBJ2-3
CSARDRGTHTGELFF	TGCAGTGCTAGAGATCGGGGGACTCACACCGGGGAGCTGTTTTTT	TRBV20-1	NA	NA	TRBJ2-2
CASSQAGQTNEKLFF	TGCGCCAGCAGCCAAGCGGGACAAACTAATGAAAAACTGTTTTTT	TRBV4-3	NA	NA	TRBJ1-4
CASSFLGLANTGELFF	TGTGCCAGCAGCTTTTTAGGCCTTGCGAACACCGGGGAGCTGTTTTTT	TRBV11-2	NA	NA	TRBJ2-2
CASSVDLISYEQYF	TGTGCCAGTAGTGTCGACTTAATTTCCTACGAGCAGTACTTC	TRBV19	NA	NA	TRBJ2-7
CASSSQTKGLSPLHF	TGTGCCAGCAGCTCGCAGACAAAAGGATTATCACCCCTCCACTTT	TRBV11-2	few	NA	TRBJ1-6
CASSLEISSGAFF	TGTGCCAGCAGCTTAGAGATCAGTTCTGGAGCTTTCTTT	TRBV7-9	NA	NA	TRBJ1-1
CASSQDQVTDTQYF	TGTGCCAGCAGCCAAGATCAGGTCACAGATACGCAGTATTTT	TRBV4-2	NA	NA	TRBJ2-3
CASSATGDPRGELFF	TGTGCCAGCAGCGCGACAGGGGATCCTCGCGGGGAGCTGTTTTTT	TRBV9	many	TRBD1	TRBJ2-2
CASSPGGIRPDTQYF	TGTGCCAGCAGTCCGGGGGGAATTAGGCCAGATACGCAGTATTTT	TRBV7-2	NA	TRBD2	TRBJ2-3
CASSPLSGANVLTF	TGTGCCAGCAGCCCTCTCTCTGGGGCCAACGTCCTGACTTTC	TRBV6-6	few	NA	TRBJ2-6
CASSLDGDQPQHF	TGTGCCAGCAGTTTAGACGGGGATCAGCCCCAGCATTTT	TRBV12-3/TRBV12-4	NA	NA	TRBJ1-5
CASSSDLGRLSYEQYF	TGTGCCAGCAGTTCCGACCTCGGACGGCTCTCCTACGAGCAGTACTTC	TRBV6-5	many	NA	TRBJ2-7